These T cell receptor beta chains were read from a single sample in a study of blood T cell repertoires in COVID-19. Profiled with immunoSEQ multiplex PCR; TCRdb holds only in-frame clones, not every one. The sample includes 350,000 to 450,000 clones, more than 70% seen only once; the top ten take approximately 2.4%. Sample: peripheral blood. All receptors derive from a woman aged 55-75 years with COVID-19, enrolled during active disease. Each CDR3 is given with its conserved first and last residue. The order of the fields is CDR3 length, J gene, clone size, D gene, V gene, CDR3 DNA, CDR3 protein. The D gene is left open where the match is weak. Clone size is not always given. Where it is, it says once, few, many or a class for expanded clones.

15 | TRBJ1-1 | . | . | TRBV2 | TGTGCCAGCGCCCGTAGGGAAGGAGGGGAAACTGAAGCTTTCTTT | CASARREGGETEAFF
18 | TRBJ2-3 | . | TRBD2 | TRBV5-1 | TGCGCCAGCAGCCCCGTAGTAGCGGGGGGCTCTAGCACAGATACGCAGTATTTT | CASSPVVAGGSSTDTQYF
13 | TRBJ1-5 | . | . | TRBV12-3/TRBV12-4 | TGTGCCAGCTCGACAGTTAGCAATCAGCCCCAGCATTTT | CASSTVSNQPQHF
15 | TRBJ2-5 | few | . | TRBV4-1 | TGCGCCAGCAGCCAAGCGACAGTACCGTGGGAGACCCAGTACTTC | CASSQATVPWETQYF
16 | TRBJ2-1 | once | TRBD2 | TRBV3-1/TRBV3-2 | TGTGCCAGCAAAGCGGGGGGGTCGAGCTCCTACAATGAGCAGTTCTTC | CASKAGGSSSYNEQFF
13 | TRBJ1-5 | . | . | TRBV5-6 | TGTGCCAGCAGCTCAGATAGCAATCAGCCCCAGCATTTT | CASSSDSNQPQHF
14 | TRBJ2-7 | . | . | TRBV6-5 | TGTGCCAGCAGTTACTCCTACGGGGGTTACGAGCAGTACTTC | CASSYSYGGYEQYF
12 | TRBJ2-5 | once | . | TRBV7-2 | TGTGCCAGCAGTAACTCCAAAGAGACCCAGTACTTC | CASSNSKETQYF
15 | TRBJ2-3 | . | TRBD1 | TRBV6-5 | TGTGCCAGCAGTAAAATGGGACAGGGGTTGAATACGCAGTATTTT | CASSKMGQGLNTQYF
15 | TRBJ2-7 | . | TRBD1 | TRBV7-8 | TGTGCCAGCAGCAGAACCGACAGGGGAAACTACGAGCAGTACTTC | CASSRTDRGNYEQYF
12 | TRBJ2-4 | . | . | TRBV19 | TGTGCCAGTAGGACAGGCAAAAACATTCAGTACTTC | CASRTGKNIQYF
14 | TRBJ1-6 | . | . | TRBV27 | TGTGCCAGCACCCAGGTCTTACATAATTCACCCCTCCACTTT | CASTQVLHNSPLHF
16 | TRBJ1-4 | . | TRBD1 | TRBV19 | TGTGCCAGTAGTTCCGGGACAGGCACCGGTAATGAAAAACTGTTTTTT | CASSSGTGTGNEKLFF
13 | TRBJ2-7 | . | . | TRBV3-1/TRBV3-2 | TGTGCCAGCAGCCGAAGGGGGGGATACGAGCAGTACTTC | CASSRRGGYEQYF
12 | TRBJ2-7 | . | . | TRBV3-1/TRBV3-2 | TGTGCCAGCAGTCGCGGCTCCTACGAGCAGTACTTC | CASSRGSYEQYF
15 | TRBJ2-7 | . | TRBD1 | TRBV5-1 | TGCGCCAGCAGCCTCGATACAGGGGGCTCCTACGAGCAGTACTTC | CASSLDTGGSYEQYF
15 | TRBJ2-5 | . | TRBD2 | TRBV29-1 | TGCAGCGGGACCTCTTGGCGGGGGGGCCAAGAGACCCAGTACTTC | CSGTSWRGGQETQYF
13 | TRBJ2-2 | . | . | TRBV10-2 | TGCGCCAGCAGTGGCCAGGGCCGGGGGGAGCTGTTTTTT | CASSGQGRGELFF
12 | TRBJ2-7 | . | . | TRBV2 | TGTGCCAGCAGTTTACTACTTTACGAGCAGTACTTC | CASSLLLYEQYF
12 | TRBJ2-7 | . | TRBD1 | TRBV28 | TGTGCCAGCGGGACAGGCCCCTACGAGCAGTACTTC | CASGTGPYEQYF
13 | TRBJ1-4 | . | . | TRBV7-9 | TGTGCCAGCACGATTACAGGTTTGGAAAAACTGTTTTTT | CASTITGLEKLFF
17 | TRBJ2-3 | . | . | TRBV7-8 | TGTGCCAGCAGCCCAAAGGGAGCGGGCCGTTCCACAGATACGCAGTATTTT | CASSPKGAGRSTDTQYF
15 | TRBJ2-5 | . | . | TRBV6-4 | TGTGCCAGCCCCGCCCTCGGGGGGCAGAAAGAGACCCAGTACTTC | CASPALGGQKETQYF
11 | TRBJ2-5 | . | . | TRBV6-5 | TGTGCCAGCAGACTAGGGGAGACCCAGTACTTC | CASRLGETQYF
15 | TRBJ2-7 | . | TRBD1 | TRBV9 | TGTGCCAGCAGCGTAGCAGGGACAGGGTCCTACGAGCAGTACTTC | CASSVAGTGSYEQYF
15 | TRBJ1-4 | . | . | TRBV6-5 | TGTGCCAGCAGTTCTGCCCTGCAGAATGGTGAAAAACTGTTTTTT | CASSSALQNGEKLFF
15 | TRBJ2-2 | . | TRBD2 | TRBV5-1 | TGCGCCAGCAGCCCGGGACTAGCGGGGGATGGGGAGCTGTTTTTT | CASSPGLAGDGELFF
15 | TRBJ1-5 | . | . | TRBV11-2 | TGTGCCAGCAGCTCGGACAGTTCTAGCAATCAGCCCCAGCATTTT | CASSSDSSSNQPQHF
16 | TRBJ2-3 | . | . | TRBV28 | TGTGCCAGCAGTTCAACGGAAACTAGAGGCACAGATACGCAGTATTTT | CASSSTETRGTDTQYF